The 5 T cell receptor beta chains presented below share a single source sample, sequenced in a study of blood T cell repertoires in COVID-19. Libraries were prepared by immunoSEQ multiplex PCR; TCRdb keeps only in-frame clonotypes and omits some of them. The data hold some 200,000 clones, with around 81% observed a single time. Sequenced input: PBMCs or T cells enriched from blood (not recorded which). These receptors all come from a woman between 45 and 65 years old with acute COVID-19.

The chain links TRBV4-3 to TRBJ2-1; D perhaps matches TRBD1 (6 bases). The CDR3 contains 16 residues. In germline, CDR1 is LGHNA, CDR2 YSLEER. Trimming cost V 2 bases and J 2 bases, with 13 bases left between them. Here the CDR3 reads CASSQNPQGPYNEQFF. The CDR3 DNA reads TGCGCCAGCAGCCAAAATCCACAGGGACCCTACAATGAGCAGTTCTTC.

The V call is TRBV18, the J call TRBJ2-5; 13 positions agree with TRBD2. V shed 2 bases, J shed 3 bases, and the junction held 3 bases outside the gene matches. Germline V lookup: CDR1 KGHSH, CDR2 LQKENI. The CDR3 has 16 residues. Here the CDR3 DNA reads TGTGCCAGCTCACCAAGACTAGCGGGGGGCGAAGAGACCCAGTACTTC. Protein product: CASSPRLAGGEETQYF.

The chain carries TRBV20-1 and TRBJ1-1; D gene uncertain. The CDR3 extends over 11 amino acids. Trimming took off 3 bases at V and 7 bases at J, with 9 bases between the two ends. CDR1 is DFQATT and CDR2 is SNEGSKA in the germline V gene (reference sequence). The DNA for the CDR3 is TGCAGTGCTAGTTTTCAAATTGAAGCTTTCTTT. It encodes CSASFQIEAFF.

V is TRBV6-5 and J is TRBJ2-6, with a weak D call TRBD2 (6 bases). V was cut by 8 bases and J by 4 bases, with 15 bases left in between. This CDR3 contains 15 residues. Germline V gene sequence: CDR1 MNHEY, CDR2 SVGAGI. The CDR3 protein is CASGRSGQGANVLTF. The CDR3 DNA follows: TGTGCCAGCGGTCGTAGCGGTCAGGGGGCCAACGTCCTGACTTTC.

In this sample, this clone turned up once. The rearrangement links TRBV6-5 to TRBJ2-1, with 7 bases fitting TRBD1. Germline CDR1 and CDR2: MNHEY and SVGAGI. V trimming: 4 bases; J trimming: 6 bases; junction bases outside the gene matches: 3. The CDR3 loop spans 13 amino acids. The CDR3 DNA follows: TGTGCCAGCAGTTCGACAGGGTTCAATGAGCAGTTCTTC. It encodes CASSSTGFNEQFF.